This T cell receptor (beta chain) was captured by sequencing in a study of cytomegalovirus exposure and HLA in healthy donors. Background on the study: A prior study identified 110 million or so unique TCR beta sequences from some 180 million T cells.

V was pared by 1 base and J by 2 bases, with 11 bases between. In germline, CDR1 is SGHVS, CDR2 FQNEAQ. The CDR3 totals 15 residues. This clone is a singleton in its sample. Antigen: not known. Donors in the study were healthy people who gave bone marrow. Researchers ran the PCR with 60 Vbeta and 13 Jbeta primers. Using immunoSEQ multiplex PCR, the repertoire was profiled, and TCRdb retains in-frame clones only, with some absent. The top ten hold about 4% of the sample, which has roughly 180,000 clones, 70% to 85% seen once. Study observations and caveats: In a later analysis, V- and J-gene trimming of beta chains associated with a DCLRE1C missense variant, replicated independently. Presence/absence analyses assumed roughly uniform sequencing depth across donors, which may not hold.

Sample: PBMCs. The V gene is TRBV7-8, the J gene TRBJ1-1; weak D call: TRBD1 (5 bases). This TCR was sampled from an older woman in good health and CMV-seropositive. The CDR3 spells CASSLEGQGNTEAFF. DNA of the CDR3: TGTGCCAGCAGCTTAGAGGGGCAGGGAAACACTGAAGCTTTCTTT.